The TCR beta chain described here comes from a study of T-cell reconstitution after alpha-beta-depleted transplantation in children. This clonotype was picked up a small number of times. Unique molecular identifiers were built into the TCRbeta library. In TCRdb, the PCR reads were re-called with MiXCR into one record per CDR3 protein. This sample yields hundreds of thousands of distinct CDR3 sequences, of which about 14% are seen a single time; around 4.5% belongs to the top ten. This CDR3 is built from 16 residues. Trimming at V came to 2 bases and at J to 4 bases, leaving 8 bases not matched to a gene. Per the germline V gene, CDR1 is PRHDT and CDR2 is FYEKMQ (reference sequence).

The chain employs TRBV13 and TRBJ1-2; 9 bases line up with TRBD1. The sequence derives from a human donor who donated a stem cell graft to a child with Fanconi anemia. This specimen was PBMCs, taken from the stem cell graft. The CDR3 sequence: CASSLKGQGHGYGYTF. CDR3 nucleotides: TGTGCCAGCAGCTTAAAGGGACAGGGTCATGGCTATGGCTACACCTTC.